The present TCR beta chain was sequenced within a study of blood T cell repertoires in COVID-19. As for the study in general: Spain, Italy and the United States supplied samples that represented acute and convalescent COVID-19. The cDNA or gDNA used as material had been derived from T cells, B-cell-depleted T cells, or PBMCs.

Study processing details: Quantification of nucleated cells was approximated via reference gene primer amplification. Data came from immunoSEQ multiplex PCR; TCRdb stores just in-frame clones and leaves some out. The V and J calls and clone size are taken from that table; D and trimming were inferred from the DNA. The sample carries about 110,000 clones, 70% to 85% recorded once. The CDR3 is made up of 14 amino acids. Per the germline V gene, CDR1 is MNHNY and CDR2 is SVGAGI (reference sequence). Trimming shortened V by 0 bases and J by 3 bases, and 8 bases separated the two germline ends. This clone appeared once.

This rearrangement joins TRBV6-6 to TRBJ1-2, with D possibly TRBD1 on 6 matching bases. Material: peripheral blood. This receptor was obtained from a woman aged 55-70 years with acute or convalescent COVID-19. The CDR3 nucleotides read TGTGCCAGCAGTTACTCCACAGGGTACTATGGCTACACCTTC. Residues: CASSYSTGYYGYTF.